This is a list of T cell receptor beta chains from one sample in a study of patients and donors after allogeneic stem cell transplantation. TCRdb re-called the RT-PCR reads through MiXCR, storing one row per CDR3 protein. Here the sample spans about 160,000 distinct CDR3 sequences, over 30% being singletons. Sequenced material: blood, either unsorted or a sorted T cell fraction (not recorded which). The origin of the receptors is a human donor who was either an allogeneic HSCT recipient or a stem cell or donor lymphocyte infusion donor (not recorded which). It is not recorded whose cells these are; they may come from a transplant donor. CDR3s include the opening cysteine and the closing phenylalanine or tryptophan. The D gene is left open where the match is weak. Only part of the rows carry a size: once, few, many, or a class if the clone is expanded.

13,NA,TRBV27,TRBJ1-6,TRBD1,CASSRTGLSPLHF,TGTGCCAGCAGTCGGACAGGGCTGTCACCCCTCCACTTT
16,few,TRBV6-6,TRBJ1-6,NA,CASSYSSFSYNSPLHF,TGTGCCAGCAGTTACTCTTCCTTCTCCTATAATTCACCCCTCCACTTT
15,few,TRBV5-1,TRBJ2-3,NA,CASSSGGFSPDTQYF,TGCGCCAGCAGCTCCGGGGGTTTCTCCCCAGATACGCAGTATTTT
14,NA,TRBV5-1,TRBJ2-5,NA,CASSLVFDQETQYF,TGCGCCAGCAGCTTGGTTTTCGACCAAGAGACCCAGTACTTC
16,NA,TRBV28,TRBJ1-5,NA,CASSLIGGAGNQPQHF,TGTGCCAGCAGTTTAATTGGGGGGGCCGGCAATCAGCCCCAGCATTTT
14,NA,TRBV12-3/TRBV12-4,TRBJ2-4,TRBD1,CASSPDRAGNIQYF,TGTGCCAGCAGCCCCGACAGGGCCGGTAACATTCAGTACTTC
14,few,TRBV10-3,TRBJ2-2,NA,CAISELQGTGELFF,TGTGCCATCAGTGAGTTGCAGGGGACCGGGGAGCTGTTTTTT
14,NA,TRBV13,TRBJ2-7,TRBD2,CASRKRGESYEQYF,TGTGCCAGCAGAAAGCGGGGGGAGTCCTACGAGCAGTACTTC
14,NA,TRBV4-2,TRBJ1-4,NA,CASSLEEESEKLFF,TGTGCCAGCAGCCTCGAGGAGGAAAGTGAAAAACTGTTTTTT
14,NA,TRBV4-2,TRBJ1-5,NA,CASSRDVGNQPQHF,TGTGCCAGCAGCCGAGACGTGGGCAATCAGCCCCAGCATTTT